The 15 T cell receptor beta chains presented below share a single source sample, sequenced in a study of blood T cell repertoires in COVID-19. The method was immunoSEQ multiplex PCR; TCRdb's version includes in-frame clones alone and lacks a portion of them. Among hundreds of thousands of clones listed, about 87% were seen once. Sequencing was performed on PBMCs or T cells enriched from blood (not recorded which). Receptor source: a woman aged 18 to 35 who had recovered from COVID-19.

The CDR3 loop is CASSSPGDSPLHF. The CDR3 DNA is TGTGCCAGCAGTTCCCCGGGTGATTCACCCCTCCACTTT. V and J are TRBV6-5 and TRBJ1-6, with D hard to call. The CDR3 is 13 residues long. The germline V gene encodes CDR1 MNHEY and CDR2 SVGAGI. Trimming removed 4 bases at V and 8 bases at J, with 9 bases between.

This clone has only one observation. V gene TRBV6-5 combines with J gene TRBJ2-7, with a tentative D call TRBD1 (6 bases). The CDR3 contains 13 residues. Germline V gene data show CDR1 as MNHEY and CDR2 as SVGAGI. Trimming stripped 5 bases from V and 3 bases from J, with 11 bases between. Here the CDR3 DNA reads TGTGCCAGCAGTACAGGGTTAAACTACGAGCAGTACTTC. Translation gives CASSTGLNYEQYF.

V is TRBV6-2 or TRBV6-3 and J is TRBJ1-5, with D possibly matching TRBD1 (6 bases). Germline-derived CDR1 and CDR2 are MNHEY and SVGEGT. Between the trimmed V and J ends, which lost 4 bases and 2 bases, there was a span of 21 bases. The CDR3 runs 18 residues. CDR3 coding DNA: TGTGCCAGCAGTTTGCCACAGAGACAGGACACGGGCAATCAGCCCCAGCATTTT. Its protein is CASSLPQRQDTGNQPQHF.

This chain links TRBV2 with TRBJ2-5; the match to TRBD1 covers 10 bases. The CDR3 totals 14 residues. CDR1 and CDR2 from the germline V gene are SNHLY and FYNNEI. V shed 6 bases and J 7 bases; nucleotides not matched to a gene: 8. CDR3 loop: CASSTGTGVGTQYF. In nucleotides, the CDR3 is TGTGCCAGCAGCACCGGGACAGGGGTTGGGACCCAGTACTTC.

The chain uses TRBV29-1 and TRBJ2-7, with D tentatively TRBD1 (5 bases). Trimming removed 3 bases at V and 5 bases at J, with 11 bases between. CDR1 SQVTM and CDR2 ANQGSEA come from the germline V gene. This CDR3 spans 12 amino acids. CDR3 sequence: CSVDQGFDEQYF. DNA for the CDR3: TGCAGCGTTGATCAGGGATTCGACGAGCAGTACTTC.

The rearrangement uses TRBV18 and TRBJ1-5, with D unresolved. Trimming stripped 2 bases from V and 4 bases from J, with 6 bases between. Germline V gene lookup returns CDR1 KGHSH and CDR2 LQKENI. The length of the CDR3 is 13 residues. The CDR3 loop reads CASSPALNQPQHF. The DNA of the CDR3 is TGTGCCAGCTCACCAGCACTTAATCAGCCCCAGCATTTT.

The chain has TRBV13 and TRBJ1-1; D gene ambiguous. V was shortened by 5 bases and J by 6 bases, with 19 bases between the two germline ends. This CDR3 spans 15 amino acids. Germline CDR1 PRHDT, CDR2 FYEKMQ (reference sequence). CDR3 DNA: TGTGCCAGCAGCCCCCAAGGACCTTGGAGGGCTGAAGCTTTCTTT. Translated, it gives CASSPQGPWRAEAFF.

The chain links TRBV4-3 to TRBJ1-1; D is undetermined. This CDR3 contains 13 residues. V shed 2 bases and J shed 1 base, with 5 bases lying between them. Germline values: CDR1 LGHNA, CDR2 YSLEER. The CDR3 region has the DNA TGCGCCAGCAGCCAAACACGGAACACTGAAGCTTTCTTT. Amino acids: CASSQTRNTEAFF.

This chain's CDR3 is CASSYPTTNPQGETYEQYF. CDR3 DNA sequence: TGTGCCAGCAGTTACCCCACCACCAACCCACAGGGAGAGACCTACGAGCAGTACTTC. This sequence joins TRBV6-2 or TRBV6-3 and TRBJ2-7, with a tentative D call TRBD1 (6 bases). The CDR3 contains 19 residues. Trimming took off 2 bases at V and 2 bases at J, with 25 bases between the two ends. CDR1 MNHEY and CDR2 SVGEGT come from the germline V gene.

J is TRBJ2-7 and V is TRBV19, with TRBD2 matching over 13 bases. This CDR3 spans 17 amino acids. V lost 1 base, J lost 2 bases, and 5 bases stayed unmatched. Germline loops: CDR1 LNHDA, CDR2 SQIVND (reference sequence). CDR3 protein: CASSIGTGLAGTYEQYF. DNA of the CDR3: TGTGCCAGTAGTATAGGAACGGGACTAGCGGGGACCTACGAGCAGTACTTC. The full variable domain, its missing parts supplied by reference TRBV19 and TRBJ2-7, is DGGITQSPKYLFRKEGQNVTLSCEQNLNHDAMYWYRQDPGQGLRLIYYSQIVNDFQKGDIAEGYSVSREKKESFPLTVTSAQKNPTAFYLCASSIGTGLAGTYEQYFGPGTRLTVT.

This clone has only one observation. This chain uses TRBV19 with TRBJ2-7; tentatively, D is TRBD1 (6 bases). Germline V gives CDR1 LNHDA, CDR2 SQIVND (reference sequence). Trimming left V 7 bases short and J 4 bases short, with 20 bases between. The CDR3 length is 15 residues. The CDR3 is CASTSSGTSKYEQYF. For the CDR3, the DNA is TGTGCCAGTACCTCATCCGGGACATCAAAATACGAGCAGTACTTC.

CDR3 DNA sequence: TGCGCCAGCAGCCCCCCCGGGGGAGCGAGCACAGATACGCAGTATTTT. Protein: CASSPPGGASTDTQYF. The chain joins TRBV5-1 to TRBJ2-3, with D maybe TRBD2 (6 bases). Deletions cut 4 bases from V and 0 bases from J, with 15 bases between. Germline V lookup: CDR1 SGHRS, CDR2 YFSETQ. The CDR3 contains 16 residues. Filled out from reference TRBV5-1 and TRBJ2-3, the complete variable domain reads KAGVTQTPRYLIKTRGQQVTLSCSPISGHRSVSWYQQTPGQGLQFLFEYFSETQRNKGNFPGRFSGRQFSNSRSEMNVSTLELGDSALYLCASSPPGGASTDTQYFGPGTRLTVL.

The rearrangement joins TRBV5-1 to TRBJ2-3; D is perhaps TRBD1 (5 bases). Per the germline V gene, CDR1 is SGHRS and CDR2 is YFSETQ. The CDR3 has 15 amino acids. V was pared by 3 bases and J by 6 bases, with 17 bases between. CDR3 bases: TGCGCCAGCAGCTCCGCGTGGGGCGCGAGGGATACGCAGTATTTT. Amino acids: CASSSAWGARDTQYF.

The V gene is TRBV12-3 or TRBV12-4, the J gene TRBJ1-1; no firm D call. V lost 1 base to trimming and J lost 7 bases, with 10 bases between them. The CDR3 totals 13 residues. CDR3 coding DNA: TGTGCCAGCAGTTTAGAGTCGGGGAGTGAAGCTTTCTTT. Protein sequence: CASSLESGSEAFF.

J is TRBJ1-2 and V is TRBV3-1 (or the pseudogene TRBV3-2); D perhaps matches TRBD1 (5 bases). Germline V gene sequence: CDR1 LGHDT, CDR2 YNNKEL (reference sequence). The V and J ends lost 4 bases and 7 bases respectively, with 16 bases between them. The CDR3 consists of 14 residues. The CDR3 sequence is CASSPDNRGFGYTF. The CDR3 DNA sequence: TGTGCCAGCAGCCCCGATAATAGGGGTTTTGGCTACACCTTC.